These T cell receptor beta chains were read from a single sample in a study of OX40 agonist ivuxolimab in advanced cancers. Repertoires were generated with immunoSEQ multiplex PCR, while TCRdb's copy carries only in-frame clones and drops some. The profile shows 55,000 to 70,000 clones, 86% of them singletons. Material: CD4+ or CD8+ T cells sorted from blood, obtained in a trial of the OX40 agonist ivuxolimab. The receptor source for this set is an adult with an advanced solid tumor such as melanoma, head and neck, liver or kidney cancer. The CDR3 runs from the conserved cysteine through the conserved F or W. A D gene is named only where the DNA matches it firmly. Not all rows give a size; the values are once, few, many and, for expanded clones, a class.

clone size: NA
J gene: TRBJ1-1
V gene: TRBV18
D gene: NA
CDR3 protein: CASSPSRSPSNTEAFF
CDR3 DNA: TGTGCCAGCTCACCCAGCAGGAGCCCTTCGAACACTGAAGCTTTCTTT

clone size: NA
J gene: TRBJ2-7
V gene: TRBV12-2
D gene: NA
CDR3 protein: CASRLVQGPEQYF
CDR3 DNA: TGTGCAAGTCGCTTAGTTCAGGGGCCCGAGCAGTACTTC

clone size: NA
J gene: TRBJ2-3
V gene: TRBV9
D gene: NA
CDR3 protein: CASSVMSFTADTQYF
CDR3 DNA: TGTGCCAGCAGCGTAATGAGTTTCACCGCAGATACGCAGTATTTT

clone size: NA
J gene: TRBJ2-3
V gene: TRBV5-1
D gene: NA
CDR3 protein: CASSPGGGGTTDTQYF
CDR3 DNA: TGCGCCAGCAGCCCCGGTGGTGGGGGAACCACAGATACGCAGTATTTT

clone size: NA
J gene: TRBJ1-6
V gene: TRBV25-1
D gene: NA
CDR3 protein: CASSLQTDGSPLHF
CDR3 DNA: TGTGCCAGCAGCTTACAGACCGATGGTTCACCCCTCCACTTT

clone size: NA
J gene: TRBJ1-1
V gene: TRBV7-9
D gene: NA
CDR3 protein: CASSLDGFMNTEAFF
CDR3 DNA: TGTGCCAGCAGCTTAGACGGCTTCATGAACACTGAAGCTTTCTTT

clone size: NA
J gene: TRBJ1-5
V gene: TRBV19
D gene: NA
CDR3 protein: CASSSEGFQPQHF
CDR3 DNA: TGTGCCAGTAGTTCCGAGGGGTTTCAGCCCCAGCATTTT

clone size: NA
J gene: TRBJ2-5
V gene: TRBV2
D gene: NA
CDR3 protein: CASTPGVVQGSRETQYF
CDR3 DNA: TGTGCCAGCACCCCCGGGGTCGTACAGGGTAGTCGAGAGACCCAGTACTTC

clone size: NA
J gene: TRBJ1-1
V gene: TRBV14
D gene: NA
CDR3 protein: CASSQEAVPGSRTEAFF
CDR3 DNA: TGTGCCAGCAGCCAAGAAGCGGTCCCGGGGTCGCGCACTGAAGCTTTCTTT

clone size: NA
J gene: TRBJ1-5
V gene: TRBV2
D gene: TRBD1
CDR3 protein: CASSNDRGNQPQHF
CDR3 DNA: TGTGCCAGCAGTAATGACAGGGGGAATCAGCCCCAGCATTTT

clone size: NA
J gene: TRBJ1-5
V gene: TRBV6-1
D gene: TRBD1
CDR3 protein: CASGDRGGVDQPQHF
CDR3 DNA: TGTGCCAGCGGAGACAGGGGGGGGGTTGATCAGCCCCAGCATTTT

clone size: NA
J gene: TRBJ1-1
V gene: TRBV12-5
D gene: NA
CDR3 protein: CASGLAGGSTWGTEAFF
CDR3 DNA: TGTGCTAGTGGTTTGGCGGGTGGGAGTACGTGGGGCACTGAAGCTTTCTTT

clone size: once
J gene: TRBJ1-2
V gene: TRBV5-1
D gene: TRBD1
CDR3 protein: CASSPQGDGYTF
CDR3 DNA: TGCGCCAGCAGCCCGCAGGGGGATGGCTACACCTTC

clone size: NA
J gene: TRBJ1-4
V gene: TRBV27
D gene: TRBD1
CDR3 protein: CASSLSGTEREKLFF
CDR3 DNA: TGTGCCAGCAGTTTATCCGGGACAGAAAGAGAAAAACTGTTTTTT

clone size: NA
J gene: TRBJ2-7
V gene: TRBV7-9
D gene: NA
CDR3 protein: CASSMSTGYEQYF
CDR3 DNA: TGTGCCAGCAGCATGTCAACAGGATACGAGCAGTACTTC

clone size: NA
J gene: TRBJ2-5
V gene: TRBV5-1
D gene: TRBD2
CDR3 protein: CASSSAGGQETQYF
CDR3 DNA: TGCGCCAGCAGCTCAGCGGGGGGCCAAGAGACCCAGTACTTC

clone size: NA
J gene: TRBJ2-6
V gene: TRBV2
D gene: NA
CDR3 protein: CATSRLRSTGANVLTF
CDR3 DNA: TGTGCCACAAGCAGGTTAAGGAGTACTGGGGCCAACGTCCTGACTTTC

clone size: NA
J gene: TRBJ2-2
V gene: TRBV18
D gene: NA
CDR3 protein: CASSLDGVNTGELFF
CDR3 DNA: TGTGCCAGCTCATTGGACGGAGTCAACACCGGGGAGCTGTTTTTT

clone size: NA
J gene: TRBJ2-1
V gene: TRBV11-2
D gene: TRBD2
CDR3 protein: CASSFLAGGRPNEQFF
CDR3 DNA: TGTGCCAGCAGCTTTCTAGCGGGGGGCCGACCCAATGAGCAGTTCTTC

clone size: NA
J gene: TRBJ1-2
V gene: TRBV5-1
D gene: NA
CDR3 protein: CASSLGGIEGYTF
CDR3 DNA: TGCGCCAGCAGCTTGGGAGGGATAGAGGGCTACACCTTC

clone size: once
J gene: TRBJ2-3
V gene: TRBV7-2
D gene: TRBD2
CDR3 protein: CASSSRGLAGGPDTQYF
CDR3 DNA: TGTGCCAGCAGCTCCCGGGGACTAGCGGGGGGACCAGATACGCAGTATTTT

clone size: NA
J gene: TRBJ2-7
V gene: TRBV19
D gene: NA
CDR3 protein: CASSIRLAGTYEQYF
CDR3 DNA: TGTGCCAGTAGTATTAGACTTGCAGGGACCTACGAGCAGTACTTC

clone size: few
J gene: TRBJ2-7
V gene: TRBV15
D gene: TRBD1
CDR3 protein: CATSKPDRGKQYF
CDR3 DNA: TGTGCCACCAGCAAACCCGACAGGGGAAAGCAGTACTTT

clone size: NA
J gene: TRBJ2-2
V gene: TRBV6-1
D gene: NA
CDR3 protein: CASSEPRVTGELFF
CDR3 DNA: TGTGCCAGCAGTGAACCACGGGTGACCGGGGAGCTGTTTTTT

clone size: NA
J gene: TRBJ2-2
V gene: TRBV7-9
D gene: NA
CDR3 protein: CASSLVGVAGELFF
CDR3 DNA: TGTGCCAGCAGCTTAGTGGGAGTAGCCGGGGAGCTGTTTTTT

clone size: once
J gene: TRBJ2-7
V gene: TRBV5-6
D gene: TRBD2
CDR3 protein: CASSLYPGTIPYEQYF
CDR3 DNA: TGTGCCAGCAGTCTCTACCCCGGGACTATCCCCTACGAGCAGTACTTC

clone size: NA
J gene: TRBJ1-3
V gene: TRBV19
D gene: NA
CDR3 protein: CASSMRNSGNTIYF
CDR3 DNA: TGTGCCAGTAGTATGAGGAACTCTGGAAACACCATATATTTT

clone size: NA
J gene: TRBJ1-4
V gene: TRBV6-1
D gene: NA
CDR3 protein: CASSGQFNEKLFF
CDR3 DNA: TGTGCCAGCAGTGGACAGTTTAATGAAAAACTGTTTTTT

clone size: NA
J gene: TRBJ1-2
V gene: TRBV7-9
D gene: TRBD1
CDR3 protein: CASSLLGRAGGFGYTF
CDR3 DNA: TGTGCCAGCAGCTTATTAGGGCGGGCAGGGGGCTTTGGCTACACCTTC

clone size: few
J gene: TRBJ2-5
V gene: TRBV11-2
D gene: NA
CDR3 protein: CASRPSGYETQYF
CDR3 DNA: TGTGCCAGCAGGCCTTCCGGGTATGAGACCCAGTACTTC

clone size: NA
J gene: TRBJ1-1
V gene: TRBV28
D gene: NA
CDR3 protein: CASSPRGGPNTEAFF
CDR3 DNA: TGTGCCAGCAGTCCCCGTGGGGGACCGAACACTGAAGCTTTCTTT

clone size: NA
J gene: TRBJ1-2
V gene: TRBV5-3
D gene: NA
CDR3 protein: CARRFAQNYGYTF
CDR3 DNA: TGTGCCAGAAGATTTGCCCAGAACTATGGCTACACCTTC

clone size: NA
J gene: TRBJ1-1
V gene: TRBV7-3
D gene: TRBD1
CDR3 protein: CASSTGALNTEAFF
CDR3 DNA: TGTGCCAGCAGCACAGGGGCGTTGAACACTGAAGCTTTCTTT

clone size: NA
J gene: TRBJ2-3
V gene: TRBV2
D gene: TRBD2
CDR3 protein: CASSSSSGRTDTQYF
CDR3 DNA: TGTGCCAGCAGTAGCTCTAGCGGCCGCACAGATACGCAGTATTTT

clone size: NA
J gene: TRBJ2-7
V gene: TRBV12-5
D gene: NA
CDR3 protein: CASGLGDGAHEQYF
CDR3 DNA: TGTGCTAGTGGTTTAGGGGATGGGGCCCACGAGCAGTACTTC

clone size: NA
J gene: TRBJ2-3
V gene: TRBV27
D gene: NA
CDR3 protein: CASRTSGDTQYF
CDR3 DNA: TGTGCCAGCAGGACTAGTGGGGATACGCAGTATTTT

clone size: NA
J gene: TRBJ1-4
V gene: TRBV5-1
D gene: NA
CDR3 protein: CASSLLSRDEKLFF
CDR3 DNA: TGCGCCAGCAGCTTGCTTAGCAGGGATGAAAAACTGTTTTTT

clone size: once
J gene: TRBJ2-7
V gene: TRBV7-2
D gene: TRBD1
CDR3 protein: CASSPDRGRPEQYF
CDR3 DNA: TGTGCCAGCAGCCCGGACAGGGGGCGCCCCGAGCAGTACTTC

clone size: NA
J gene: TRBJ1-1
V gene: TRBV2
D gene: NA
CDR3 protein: CASGTGSAVTEAFF
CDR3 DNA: TGTGCCAGCGGTACAGGGTCGGCGGTCACTGAAGCTTTCTTT

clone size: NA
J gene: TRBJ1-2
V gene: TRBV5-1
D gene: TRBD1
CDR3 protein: CASSLPGQVYGYTF
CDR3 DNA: TGCGCCAGCAGCTTACCGGGACAGGTTTATGGCTACACCTTC

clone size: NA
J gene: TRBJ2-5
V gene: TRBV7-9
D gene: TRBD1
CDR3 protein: CASSLRQGPAFQETQYF
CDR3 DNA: TGTGCCAGCAGCCTCCGACAGGGCCCTGCCTTCCAAGAGACCCAGTACTTC

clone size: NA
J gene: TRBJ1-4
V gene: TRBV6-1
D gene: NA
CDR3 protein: CASSNRQLRSVGSFF
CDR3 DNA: TGTGCCAGCAGTAATCGACAGCTAAGGAGCGTTGGTTCGTTTTTT

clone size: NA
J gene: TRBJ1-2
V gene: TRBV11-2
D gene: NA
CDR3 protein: CASSLLTPTSGYTF
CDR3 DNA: TGTGCCAGCAGCTTACTTACCCCCACGAGTGGCTACACCTTC

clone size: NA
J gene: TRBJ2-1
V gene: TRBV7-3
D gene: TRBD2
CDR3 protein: CASSLRLAGGPGNEQFF
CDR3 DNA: TGTGCCAGCAGCCTCCGACTAGCGGGGGGGCCGGGCAATGAGCAGTTCTTC

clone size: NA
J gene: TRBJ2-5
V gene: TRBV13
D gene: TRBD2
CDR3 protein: CASSFKTSGKQETQYF
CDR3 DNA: TGTGCCAGCAGCTTTAAGACTAGCGGGAAACAAGAGACCCAGTACTTC

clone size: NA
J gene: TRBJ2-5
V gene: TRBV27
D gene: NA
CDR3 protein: CASSFYGPETQYF
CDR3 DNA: TGTGCCAGCAGTTTTTACGGTCCGGAGACCCAGTACTTC

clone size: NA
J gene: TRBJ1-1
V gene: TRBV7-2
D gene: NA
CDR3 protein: CASSLSVGLGTEAFF
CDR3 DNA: TGTGCCAGCAGCTTATCGGTCGGGCTGGGCACTGAAGCTTTCTTT

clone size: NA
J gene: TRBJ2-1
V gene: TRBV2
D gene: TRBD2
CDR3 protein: CASSPGLAFEQFF
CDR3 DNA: TGTGCCAGCAGCCCGGGACTAGCTTTTGAGCAGTTCTTC

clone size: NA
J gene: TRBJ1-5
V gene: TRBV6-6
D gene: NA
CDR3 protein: CASTELNSNQPQHF
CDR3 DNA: TGTGCCAGCACCGAACTGAATAGCAATCAGCCCCAGCATTTT

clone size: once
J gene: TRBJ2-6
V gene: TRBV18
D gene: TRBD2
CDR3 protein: CASSPNLAGGLSGANVLTF
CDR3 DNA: TGTGCCAGCTCACCGAATCTAGCGGGGGGGCTGTCTGGGGCCAACGTCCTGACTTTC

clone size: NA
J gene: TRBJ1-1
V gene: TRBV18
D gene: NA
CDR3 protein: CASSPLTSLGTEAFF
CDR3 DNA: TGTGCCAGCTCACCATTGACTTCTTTGGGCACTGAAGCTTTCTTT

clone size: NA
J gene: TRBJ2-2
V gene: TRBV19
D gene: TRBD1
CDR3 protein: CASSRGQVTGANTGELFF
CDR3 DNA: TGTGCCAGTAGTAGAGGACAGGTTACGGGTGCGAACACCGGGGAGCTGTTTTTT

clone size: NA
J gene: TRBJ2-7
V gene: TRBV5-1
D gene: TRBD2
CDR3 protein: CASSLLAGSEQYF
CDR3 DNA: TGCGCCAGCAGTCTGCTAGCGGGGAGTGAGCAGTACTTC

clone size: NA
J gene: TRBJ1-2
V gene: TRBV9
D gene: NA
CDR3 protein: CASSVGGTGTNLYGYTF
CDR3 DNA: TGTGCCAGCAGCGTAGGGGGTACGGGGACAAACCTCTATGGCTACACCTTC

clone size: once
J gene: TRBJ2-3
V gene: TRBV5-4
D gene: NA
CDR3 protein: CASSLQGLPTDTQYF
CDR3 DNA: TGTGCCAGCAGCTTACAGGGCCTACCCACAGATACGCAGTATTTT

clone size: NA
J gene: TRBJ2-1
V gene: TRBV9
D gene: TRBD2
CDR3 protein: CASSVTSGSYNEQFF
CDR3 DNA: TGTGCCAGCAGCGTGACTAGCGGCTCCTACAATGAGCAGTTCTTC

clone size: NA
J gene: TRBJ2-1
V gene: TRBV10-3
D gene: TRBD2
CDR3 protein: CAIFAGGDTYNEQFF
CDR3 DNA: TGTGCCATCTTTGCCGGGGGGGATACTTACAATGAGCAGTTCTTC